The text below deals with one T cell receptor beta chain. The data derive from a study of blood T cell repertoires in COVID-19. Assay used: immunoSEQ multiplex PCR; TCRdb lists only in-frame clones, some missing. The data contain about 260,000 clones, approximately 92% of them seen just once; the ten biggest clones take up 2% to 3%. All recovered Cohort 3 donors got two negative PCRs, got clearance, or saw symptom resolution. Germline lookup yields CDR1 LGHDT and CDR2 YNNKEL (reference sequence). This CDR3 is 16 amino acids long. The V segment lost 1 base and the J segment 0 bases; nucleotides outside the gene matches: 1.

The TCR comes from a woman aged 18-29 years who had recovered from COVID-19. What was sequenced was PBMCs or T cells enriched from blood (not recorded which). This chain links TRBV3-1 (or the pseudogene TRBV3-2) with TRBJ2-4; 9 nucleotides match TRBD2. The CDR3 bases are TGTGCCAGCAGCCAAGCTAGCGGGGTAGCCAAAAACATTCAGTACTTC. It translates to CASSQASGVAKNIQYF.